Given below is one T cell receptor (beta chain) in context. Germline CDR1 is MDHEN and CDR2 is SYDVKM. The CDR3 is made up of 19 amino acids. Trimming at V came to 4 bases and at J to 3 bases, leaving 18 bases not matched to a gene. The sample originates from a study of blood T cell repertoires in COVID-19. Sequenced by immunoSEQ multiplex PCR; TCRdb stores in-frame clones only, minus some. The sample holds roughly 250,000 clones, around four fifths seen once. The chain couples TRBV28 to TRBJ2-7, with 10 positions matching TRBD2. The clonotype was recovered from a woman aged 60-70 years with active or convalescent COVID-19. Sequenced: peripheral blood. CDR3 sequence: CASSSQTRGERGGFYEQYV. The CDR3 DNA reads TGTGCCAGCAGTTCGCAAACCAGGGGCGAGCGGGGGGGCTTCTACGAGCAGTACGTC.